A single sample is the source of the 23 T cell receptor beta chains below, sequenced in a study of cytomegalovirus exposure and HLA in healthy donors. The PCR was carried out with 60 Vbeta primers and 13 Jbeta primers. TCRdb's table, derived via immunoSEQ multiplex PCR, lists solely in-frame clones and lacks some. The data show fewer than 70,000 clones, 74% seen once. Sequencing was performed on PBMCs. These receptors were collected from an older woman in good health and CMV-seropositive.

The J gene is TRBJ2-3, the V gene TRBV1; TRBD2, the table's D call, was not compared with the DNA. TRBV1 is noted as a pseudogene. The CDR3 runs 15 residues. DNA for the CDR3: TGCACCAGCACCCCTTATAGGGAGGGGTCAGATACGCAGTATTTT. This codes for CTSTPYREGSDTQYF.

This clone was found a few times. The V and J genes are TRBV25-1 and TRBJ2-1; D may be TRBD2 (5 bases). Looked up from germline, CDR1 is MGHDK and CDR2 is SYGVNS. The CDR3 has 16 residues. V was shortened by 5 bases and J by 0 bases, with 14 bases between the two germline ends. The CDR3 nucleotides are TGTGCCAGCAGTACCACCGAGGGATCCTCCTACAATGAGCAGTTCTTC. The encoded protein is CASSTTEGSSYNEQFF.

This chain links TRBV2 with TRBJ1-5; unclear D gene. This CDR3 contains 15 residues. CDR1 and CDR2 from the germline V gene are SNHLY and FYNNEI. V gave up 2 bases and J gave up 0 bases, with 8 bases separating them. Written as DNA, the CDR3 is TGTGCCAGCAGTGAATTTTCCTATAGCAATCAGCCCCAGCATTTT. Its protein is CASSEFSYSNQPQHF.

The chain links TRBV5-1 to TRBJ1-2, with 7 bases fitting TRBD1. Germline lookup yields CDR1 SGHRS and CDR2 YFSETQ. Losses at the gene ends were 3 bases for V and 1 base for J; bases not matched to a gene: 6. The CDR3 extends over 15 amino acids. CDR3 in amino acids: CASSSTGVVNYGYTF. CDR3 coding DNA: TGCGCCAGCAGCTCCACAGGGGTAGTTAACTATGGCTACACCTTC.

The rearrangement links TRBV2 to TRBJ2-7; 9 nucleotides align to TRBD1. CDR3 length equals 13 residues. CDR1 is SNHLY and CDR2 is FYNNEI in the germline V gene. V gave up 6 bases and J gave up 5 bases; unmatched junction bases: 5. The CDR3 reads CASRGTGWNEQYF. The CDR3 nucleotides are TGTGCCAGCAGGGGGACAGGGTGGAACGAGCAGTACTTC.

This clone was observed a single time. The V gene is TRBV11-2, the J gene TRBJ1-6; TRBD1 might be the D (6 bases). CDR3 size: 17 residues. V was pared by 3 bases and J by 7 bases, with 19 bases between. In germline, CDR1 is SGHAT, CDR2 FQNNGV. For the CDR3, the DNA is TGTGCCAGCAGCTTGGGACTACAGGGTGGGAGGAATTCACCCCTCCACTTT. As protein: CASSLGLQGGRNSPLHF.

This clone was recorded only once. The CDR3 carries no conserved terminal phenylalanine or tryptophan, so it likely arises from a read error. The chain joins TRBV30 to TRBJ1-1, with a tentative D call TRBD1 (5 bases). The CDR3 is 13 residues long. The germline CDR1 and CDR2 sequences are GTSNPN and SVGIG (reference sequence). V dropped 4 bases and J dropped 1 base, with 10 bases sitting between them. CDR3 in amino acids: CAWTRGPNTEAFV. The CDR3 nucleotides are TGTGCCTGGACTAGGGGTCCGAACACTGAAGCTTTCGTT.

This chain links TRBV2 with TRBJ2-4; D possibly corresponds to TRBD1 (6 bases). CDR1 and CDR2 from the germline V gene are SNHLY and FYNNEI. The CDR3 totals 15 residues. V lost 2 bases, J lost 9 bases, and 17 bases lay in between. The CDR3 nucleotides are TGTGCCAGCAGTGAATTGGGGCAGGGGAGAGGCATTCAGTACTTC. It yields the protein CASSELGQGRGIQYF.

This clone was seen more than once but under ten times. The V gene is TRBV10-1, the J gene TRBJ2-6; 7 nucleotides agree with TRBD2. V trimming: 8 bases; J trimming: 0 bases; junction bases outside the gene matches: 7. The CDR3 has 16 amino acids. Germline CDR1 WNHNN, CDR2 SYGVQD (reference sequence). In DNA form, the CDR3 reads TGCGCCAGCGTGGGCCGGGAGGCCTCTGGGGCCAACGTCCTGACTTTC. Protein sequence: CASVGREASGANVLTF.

The chain recombines TRBV4-2 with TRBJ2-2; 8 bases agree with TRBD2. The CDR3 is 15 amino acids. Germline CDR1 is LGHNA and CDR2 is YNFKEQ. Trimming took 6 bases from V and 2 from J; bases not matched to a gene: 5. DNA for the CDR3: TGTGCCAGCAGGCCCAGCGGGGGAAACACCGGGGAGCTGTTTTTT. Amino acid sequence: CASRPSGGNTGELFF.

This chain links TRBV30 with TRBJ1-4, with 7 bases fitting TRBD1. CDR3 length: 13 residues. The germline gives CDR1 GTSNPN, CDR2 SVGIG (reference sequence). With 7 bases clipped from V and 7 bases from J, the junction kept 9 bases outside the gene matches. The CDR3 DNA follows: TGTGCCTTATACAGGGGAAATGGTGAAAAACTGTTTTTT. Residues: CALYRGNGEKLFF. Full variable domain (rest looked up from reference TRBV30 and TRBJ1-4): SQTIHQWPATLVQPVGSPLSLECTVEGTSNPNLYWYRQAAGRGLQLLFYSVGIGQISSEVPQNLSASRPQDRQFILSSKKLLLSDSGFYLCALYRGNGEKLFFGSGTQLSVL.

The chain links TRBV6-5 to TRBJ1-4; no reliable D call. The CDR3 has 14 amino acids. The germline V gene encodes CDR1 MNHEY and CDR2 SVGAGI. The ends were cut back, 5 bases at V and 6 bases at J, with 13 bases in the middle. The DNA for the CDR3 is TGTGCCAGCAGTCGACCGAGTCTAGATGAAAAACTGTTTTTT. Its translation: CASSRPSLDEKLFF.

The chain recombines TRBV2 with TRBJ1-3, with D possibly being TRBD1 (5 bases). Germline V gene data show CDR1 as SNHLY and CDR2 as FYNNEI. CDR3 length equals 13 residues. Between the trimmed V and J ends, which lost 4 bases and 1 base, there was a span of 5 bases. The CDR3: CASSGQSGNTIYF. The CDR3 region has the DNA TGTGCCAGCAGTGGACAGTCTGGAAACACCATATATTTT. Based on the CDR3 plus reference TRBV2 and TRBJ1-3, the full variable domain is EPEVTQTPSHQVTQMGQEVILRCVPISNHLYFYWYRQILGQKVEFLVSFYNNEISEKSEIFDDQFSVERPDGSNFTLKIRSTKLEDSAMYFCASSGQSGNTIYFGEGSWLTVV.

This clone was counted a few times. The J gene is TRBJ1-2, the V gene TRBV12-5; no clear D. Germline V lookup: CDR1 LGHNT, CDR2 FRNRAP. This CDR3 spans 15 amino acids. Trimming took off 6 bases at V and 0 bases at J, with 14 bases between the two ends. As DNA, the CDR3 is TGTGCTAGTGGCGAGGTCGCACGGGCTAACTATGGCTACACCTTC. This encodes CASGEVARANYGYTF.

The V call is TRBV29-1, the J call TRBJ2-3, with 7 bases that match TRBD1. Trimming took 8 bases from V and 0 from J; bases not matched to a gene: 8. CDR3 length: 14 residues. Germline CDR1 reads SQVTM; CDR2 reads ANQGSEA. The CDR3 DNA is TGCAGCATTCGACAGGGACAGAGCACAGATACGCAGTATTTT. Translating it yields CSIRQGQSTDTQYF.

The CDR3 coding sequence is TGTGCCTGGAGTGTACAGGGGAGGACTGAAGCTTTCTTT. As protein: CAWSVQGRTEAFF. The J gene is TRBJ1-1, the V gene TRBV30; 7 positions agree with TRBD1. This CDR3 is built from 13 residues. The germline CDR1 and CDR2 sequences are GTSNPN and SVGIG (reference sequence). The ends lost 0 bases at V and 5 bases at J; junction bases unmatched: 3.

The chain is built from TRBV5-4 and TRBJ1-6, with a possible D match to TRBD1 (5 bases). The CDR3 sequence is 16 residues long. Germline V gene data show CDR1 as SGHNT and CDR2 as YYREEE (reference sequence). The germline V and J ends were trimmed by 4 bases and 2 bases, with 13 bases remaining between them. The CDR3: CASSQARGAYNSPLHF. DNA of the CDR3: TGTGCCAGCAGCCAGGCGCGGGGGGCCTATAATTCACCCCTCCACTTT.

The V and J genes are TRBV7-7 and TRBJ2-7; TRBD1 matches at 8 bases. The germline CDR1 and CDR2 sequences are SSHAT and FNYEAQ (reference sequence). This CDR3 is 18 amino acids long. The DNA for the CDR3 is TGTGCTAGCTCCCCGGGGACAGGAACTCCGGGGGACCCCTACGAGCAGTACTTC. It specifies CASSPGTGTPGDPYEQYF.

This sequence joins TRBV5-5 and TRBJ2-5; D unclear. The CDR3 length is 15 residues. The germline V gene encodes CDR1 SGHKS and CDR2 YYEKEE (reference sequence). The V and J ends lost 3 bases and 7 bases respectively, with 19 bases between them. The CDR3 DNA reads as TGTGCCAGCAGCTCCCGACAAGCCGCCGAACGGACCCAGTACTTC. Amino acid sequence: CASSSRQAAERTQYF.

This sequence joins TRBV6-5 and TRBJ2-7, with a possible D match to TRBD1 (6 bases). Germline CDR1 is MNHEY and CDR2 is SVGAGI. V lost 0 bases to trimming and J lost 2 bases, with 11 bases between them. CDR3 length equals 15 residues. The CDR3 sequence: CASSYSIGQTYEQYF. The CDR3 region has the DNA TGTGCCAGCAGTTACTCGATCGGACAGACCTACGAGCAGTACTTC.

The chain is built from TRBV5-4 and TRBJ2-5, with D possibly matching TRBD2 (6 bases). Trimming took off 1 base at V and 4 bases at J, with 17 bases between the two ends. This CDR3 spans 16 amino acids. Germline CDR1 and CDR2: SGHNT and YYREEE (reference sequence). The CDR3 DNA reads TGTGCCAGCAGCTTGCTGGCCGGCCAGGGAGGAGAGACCCAGTACTTC. This gives the protein CASSLLAGQGGETQYF. Based on the CDR3 plus reference TRBV5-4 and TRBJ2-5, the full variable domain is ETGVTQSPTHLIKTRGQQVTLRCSSQSGHNTVSWYQQALGQGPQFIFQYYREEENGRGNFPPRFSGLQFPNYSSELNVNALELDDSALYLCASSLLAGQGGETQYFGPGTRLLVL.

The chain couples TRBV29-1 to TRBJ2-1; a possible D gene is TRBD2 (5 bases). Between the trimmed V and J ends, which lost 7 bases and 10 bases, there was a span of 11 bases. Germline lookup yields CDR1 SQVTM and CDR2 ANQGSEA. The CDR3 loop spans 10 amino acids. CDR3 sequence reads: CSAGVKEQFF. The CDR3 coding sequence is TGCAGCGCCGGGGTTAAGGAGCAGTTCTTC.

The chain combines TRBV5-1 with TRBJ2-3, with D unresolved. This CDR3 is built from 14 residues. Trimming took 0 bases from V and 2 from J, leaving 7 bases between them. Germline CDR1 reads SGHRS; CDR2 reads YFSETQ. The CDR3 here is CASSLARITDTQYF. The CDR3, as DNA: TGCGCCAGCAGCTTGGCGCGGATCACAGATACGCAGTATTTT.